This T cell receptor (beta chain) was documented in a study of blood T cells in healthy people across ages. It was with a sample-barcoded 5' primer and a J-beta primer mix that a second PCR of roughly 7 to 12 cycles was run. MiXCR was run by TCRdb on the 5' RACE reads, yielding one entry per CDR3 protein. The table has under 850,000 distinct CDR3 sequences, around 36% seen once. This clonotype occurred a few times. Its antigen is unidentified. The study's findings and limits: Researchers deemed the diversity estimates from one million T cells underestimates. Strong correlation existed between TCR beta diversity and naive T cell percentage.

Source material: blood. This clonotype originated in a man aged 18 to 35 in good health.

The CDR3, as DNA: TGCGCCAGCAGCCAAGAGTGTGGGTTGTTCTTC. Its protein is CASSQECGLFF. The V and J genes are TRBV4-1 and TRBJ2-1; no clear D gene. With 0 bases removed from V and 15 bases from J, the gap between germline ends came to 9 bases. The CDR3 has 11 residues. Germline V CDR1 and CDR2: MGHRA, YSYEKL.